The 2 T cell receptor beta chains presented below share a single source sample, sequenced in a study of cytomegalovirus exposure and HLA in healthy donors. PCR used 60 Vbeta primers and 13 Jbeta primers. Clones were sequenced by immunoSEQ multiplex PCR, and TCRdb holds only the in-frame ones, with some missing. This table holds around 80,000 clones, around 76% found once. Sample: PBMCs. These receptor sequences come from a man between 35 and 55 years old in good health and CMV-seronegative.

V is TRBV28 and J is TRBJ2-7; D is perhaps TRBD1 (7 bases). Germline-derived CDR1 and CDR2 are MDHEN and SYDVKM. The CDR3 runs to 14 residues. V was cut by 7 bases and J by 1 base, with 14 bases left in between. Written as DNA, the CDR3 is TGTGCCAGCATGTGGGGGGACAGTTCCTACGAGCAGTACTTC. It yields the protein CASMWGDSSYEQYF.

This clone came up once. The chain uses TRBV10-3 and TRBJ2-1; 7 bases fit TRBD2. Germline-derived CDR1 and CDR2 are ENHRY and SYGVKD. V lost 0 bases and J lost 7; bases outside the gene matches: 9. The CDR3 is 16 residues long. The CDR3 region has the DNA TGTGCCATCAGTGAGTCGGTGCGGGAGAAGTTGAATGAGCAGTTCTTC. It encodes CAISESVREKLNEQFF.